This TCR beta chain was identified during a study of cytomegalovirus exposure and HLA in healthy donors. Study overall: Drawn from HLA-typed donors, some 80 million unique TCRs were held in an early data release. Findings of the study overall: Later analysis indicated greater clonal expansion among HLA-associated TCR beta chains than among equally common other chains.

V dropped 0 bases and J dropped 3 bases, with 9 bases sitting between them. Germline CDR1 and CDR2: GTSNPN and SVGIG (reference sequence). This CDR3 comprises 14 residues. Sampled while nominally healthy, donors likely had unrecorded immune exposures. The PCR had 60 Vbeta and 13 Jbeta primers. Here immunoSEQ multiplex PCR was the method, and the copy in TCRdb shows in-frame clones only, minus some. The table includes about 120,000 clones, 70% to 85% detected once. In regard to this clone: Its antigen is undetermined.

The sequenced material came from PBMCs. The clonotype was recovered from a woman aged 45-65 years in good health and CMV-seronegative. The V gene is TRBV30, the J gene TRBJ1-3; weak D call: TRBD1 (5 bases). The CDR3 loop is CAWSVGEVGNTIYF. Here the CDR3 DNA reads TGTGCCTGGAGTGTAGGGGAGGTTGGAAACACCATATATTTT.